These 20 T cell receptor beta chains came from one sample sequenced in a study of blood T cell repertoires in COVID-19. Method: immunoSEQ multiplex PCR; TCRdb's copy keeps in-frame clones and lacks some. Of about 230,000 clones in the sample, approximately 87% were seen once. The source material was peripheral blood. Every receptor here comes from a woman aged 65 to 85 with active or convalescent COVID-19.

The rearrangement links TRBV4-1 to TRBJ2-5, with a possible D match to TRBD1 (6 bases). V lost 4 bases, J lost 7 bases, and 19 bases lay in between. The germline V gene encodes CDR1 MGHRA and CDR2 YSYEKL. The CDR3 runs to 15 residues. The CDR3 protein is CASSPPGRGPGTQYF. The DNA of the CDR3 is TGCGCCAGCAGCCCTCCGGGCAGGGGACCGGGGACCCAGTACTTC.

The chain carries TRBV6-6 and TRBJ2-2, with 8 bases aligning to TRBD1. The CDR3 has 14 residues. The V gene's germline CDR1 is MNHNY and CDR2 SVGAGI (reference sequence). The CDR3 loop reads CAAERTGYTGELFF. CDR3 DNA: TGTGCTGCAGAGAGGACAGGGTACACCGGGGAGCTGTTTTTT.

This rearrangement joins TRBV10-3 to TRBJ2-2, with 12 bases matching TRBD2. Per the germline V gene, CDR1 is ENHRY and CDR2 is SYGVKD. The CDR3 contains 19 residues. The junction had 17 bases not matched to a gene; V was cut back by 7 bases and J by 5 bases. CDR3 loop: CAIILPPGTSGPITGELFF. The CDR3 DNA follows: TGTGCCATCATACTACCGCCTGGGACTAGCGGGCCTATAACCGGGGAGCTGTTTTTT.

Comment on this clone: Other DNA sequences within the sample encode an identical CDR3. This chain uses TRBV30 with TRBJ1-5; 10 bases line up with TRBD1. This CDR3 spans 14 amino acids. Trimming at V came to 3 bases and at J to 4 bases, leaving 3 bases not matched to a gene. Germline CDR1 is GTSNPN and CDR2 is SVGIG (reference sequence). The DNA of the CDR3 is TGTGCCTGGAGCCCGGGACAGGGGAATCAGCCCCAGCATTTT. It encodes CAWSPGQGNQPQHF.

This chain connects TRBV5-1 to TRBJ2-3; D is possibly TRBD2 (6 bases). The germline gives CDR1 SGHRS, CDR2 YFSETQ. The CDR3 totals 15 residues. Trimming shortened V by 0 bases and J by 0 bases, and 8 bases separated the two germline ends. This chain's CDR3 is CASSLGGTSTDTQYF. The CDR3 region has the DNA TGCGCCAGCAGCTTGGGGGGGACTAGCACAGATACGCAGTATTTT.

The chain carries TRBV29-1 and TRBJ1-3; D is uncertain. Germline V gene sequence: CDR1 SQVTM, CDR2 ANQGSEA. Trimming took 5 bases from V and 2 from J, leaving 7 bases between them. The CDR3 runs to 12 residues. The CDR3 reads CSVLSPGNTIYF. The CDR3 region has the DNA TGCAGCGTTCTTAGCCCTGGAAACACCATATATTTT. Full variable domain (outside the CDR3, taken from reference TRBV29-1 and TRBJ1-3): SAVISQKPSRDICQRGTSLTIQCQVDSQVTMMFWYRQQPGQSLTLIATANQGSEATYESGFVIDKFPISRPNLTFSTLTVSNMSPEDSSIYLCSVLSPGNTIYFGEGSWLTVV.

This sequence joins TRBV12-3 or TRBV12-4 and TRBJ2-7; no reliable D call. Trimming removed 8 bases at V and 2 bases at J, with 10 bases between. The CDR3 extends over 12 amino acids. This CDR3 is CASSRSPYEQYF. DNA for the CDR3: TGTGCCAGCTCGAGGTCCCCCTACGAGCAGTACTTC.

This sequence joins TRBV9 and TRBJ1-4; weak D call: TRBD1 (6 bases). V lost 4 bases and J lost 7, with 11 bases in between. Germline CDR1 reads SGDLS; CDR2 reads YYNGEE. This CDR3 comprises 13 residues. The CDR3 DNA reads TGTGCCAGCAGCACAGGGCAGGGTGAAAAACTGTTTTTT. It is translated as CASSTGQGEKLFF.

The rearrangement joins TRBV5-4 to TRBJ2-7; 9 bases align to TRBD1. CDR3 length equals 16 residues. V gave up 0 bases and J gave up 5 bases; unmatched junction bases: 9. CDR1 SGHNT and CDR2 YYREEE come from the germline V gene (reference sequence). Written as DNA, the CDR3 is TGTGCCAGCAGCTTGGATGGCGGACAGGGGTGGCACGAGCAGTACTTC. It encodes CASSLDGGQGWHEQYF.

This sequence joins TRBV5-1 and TRBJ2-7, with 7 positions matching TRBD1. J lost 0 bases, V lost 8 bases, and 8 bases had no gene match. Germline-derived CDR1 and CDR2 are SGHRS and YFSETQ. The CDR3 sequence is 14 residues long. Here the CDR3 reads CASKTGVSSYEQYF. CDR3 DNA: TGCGCCAGTAAAACAGGGGTTAGCTCCTACGAGCAGTACTTC.

V gene TRBV7-2 combines with J gene TRBJ1-6; D call uncertain. This CDR3 has 14 amino acids. Germline V lookup: CDR1 SGHTA, CDR2 FQGNSA. Deletions cut 3 bases from V and 9 bases from J, with 12 bases between. CDR3 protein: CASSLLLRGSPLHF. In DNA, the CDR3 is TGTGCCAGCAGCTTGCTCCTCCGGGGTTCACCCCTCCACTTT.

The chain recombines TRBV5-1 with TRBJ2-7; D perhaps matches TRBD1 (5 bases). Germline V lookup: CDR1 SGHRS, CDR2 YFSETQ. The CDR3 is 17 amino acids. V lost 6 bases, J lost 0 bases, and 22 bases lay in between. In DNA, the CDR3 is TGCGCCAGCAATTTGGCCCCTAGGGGAAGCAGCTCCTACGAGCAGTACTTC. It codes for CASNLAPRGSSSYEQYF.

The rearrangement uses TRBV15 and TRBJ1-1; D is undetermined. The CDR3 runs to 15 residues. The V and J ends lost 5 bases and 0 bases respectively, with 13 bases between them. Germline V lookup: CDR1 LNHNV, CDR2 YYDKDF (reference sequence). In nucleotides, the CDR3 is TGTGCCACCAGCTCAGCGGAGTTGTTGAACACTGAAGCTTTCTTT. Translation gives CATSSAELLNTEAFF.

V gene TRBV30 combines with J gene TRBJ1-5; no definite D call. Looked up from germline, CDR1 is GTSNPN and CDR2 is SVGIG (reference sequence). Trimming shortened V by 1 base and J by 3 bases, and 7 bases separated the two germline ends. CDR3 size: 13 residues. Here the CDR3 DNA reads TGTGCCTGGAGTGGAGGGTTCAATCAGCCCCAGCATTTT. Its protein is CAWSGGFNQPQHF.

The rearrangement uses TRBV2 and TRBJ2-5; 7 bases line up with TRBD2. The germline CDR1 and CDR2 sequences are SNHLY and FYNNEI. CDR3 length equals 13 residues. Trimming took 8 bases from V and 4 from J; bases not matched to a gene: 7. DNA of the CDR3: TGTGCCAGCCTCCGGGAGCGGGGAGAGACCCAGTACTTC. It encodes CASLRERGETQYF.

The rearrangement joins TRBV7-2 to TRBJ2-3; 13 nucleotides line up with TRBD2. The trim removed 5 bases at V and 7 bases at J, leaving 6 bases unmatched. The CDR3 spans 15 residues. Germline V gives CDR1 SGHTA, CDR2 FQGNSA. CDR3 bases: TGTGCCAGCAGCCCATGGACTAGCGGGAGTAATACGCAGTATTTT. Translation gives CASSPWTSGSNTQYF.

The CDR3 here is CASSFQGGVGNEKLFF. The CDR3 DNA sequence: TGTGCCAGCAGCTTTCAAGGGGGCGTGGGGAATGAAAAACTGTTTTTT. The rearrangement joins TRBV7-2 to TRBJ1-4, with TRBD1 matching 7 bases. Trimming removed 3 bases from V and 5 bases from J; junction bases left unmatched: 9. The CDR3 runs to 16 residues. Germline values: CDR1 SGHTA, CDR2 FQGNSA.

This clone was detected only once. The chain links TRBV11-2 to TRBJ1-1; D might be TRBD1 (6 bases). This CDR3 spans 14 amino acids. The V gene's germline CDR1 is SGHAT and CDR2 FQNNGV. Trimming removed 1 base from V and 10 bases from J, with 16 bases in between. The chain's CDR3 is CASSLGGGRGSAFF. The CDR3 region has the DNA TGTGCCAGCAGCTTAGGTGGGGGCAGGGGTTCAGCTTTCTTT.

CDR3 nucleotide sequence: TGTGCCAGCAGATTAACCCCTACGCGGACAGGCAAAGTCTACAATGAGCAGTTCTTC. This codes for CASRLTPTRTGKVYNEQFF. The V call is TRBV7-2, the J call TRBJ2-1; 7 bases fit TRBD1. Per the germline V gene, CDR1 is SGHTA and CDR2 is FQGNSA. The V and J ends lost 6 bases and 3 bases, in that order; junction bases with no gene match: 20. CDR3 length: 19 amino acids.

The chain couples TRBV15 to TRBJ1-2; tentatively, D is TRBD1 (5 bases). V was pared by 8 bases and J by 3 bases, with 16 bases between. CDR1 LNHNV and CDR2 YYDKDF come from the germline V gene (reference sequence). This CDR3 contains 14 residues. CDR3 bases: TGTGCCACCTCCATAGGAGGGGTAGACTATGGCTACACCTTC. Translation: CATSIGGVDYGYTF.